The subject of this entry is one T cell receptor (beta chain). Its antigen remains unknown. Per the germline V gene, CDR1 is MNHEY and CDR2 is SMNVEV (reference sequence). The CDR3 is 14 amino acids. V shed 6 bases, J shed 7 bases, and the junction held 8 bases outside the gene matches. This sample is drawn from a study of cytomegalovirus exposure and HLA in healthy donors. Study results and limitations: Sequencing likely generated an artifact that appeared as a cluster of highly shared sequence variants.

It was with 60 Vbeta and 13 Jbeta primers that the PCR ran. Generated by immunoSEQ multiplex PCR, the TCRdb table keeps only in-frame clones and is missing some. The sample shows 100,000 to 140,000 clones, 60% to 80% of them seen only once. The chain joins TRBV27 to TRBJ2-2, with TRBD1 matching 7 bases. The source is a man aged 18 to 29 in good health and CMV-seronegative. Sequencing was carried out using PBMCs. The CDR3 region has the DNA TGTGCCAGCAGCGAGACAGGGCTCGGCGGGGAGCTGTTTTTT. It encodes CASSETGLGGELFF.